There are a few counts of the clone carrying this TCR beta chain. CDR3 length: 14 amino acids. J lost 3 bases, V lost 9 bases, and 6 bases had no gene match. CDR1 is LNHDA and CDR2 is SQIVND in the germline V gene (reference sequence). Original data processing: The assay estimated nucleated cells by amplifying reference gene primers. The method was immunoSEQ multiplex PCR; TCRdb's version includes in-frame clones alone and lacks a portion of them. V, J and clone size are taken as reported in that table, and D and trimming were inferred from the DNA itself. The table records about 260,000 clones, 70% to 90% of them present only once. The data belong to a study of blood T cell repertoires in COVID-19.

This receptor was obtained from a man aged 18-30 years with active or convalescent COVID-19. V is TRBV19 and J is TRBJ1-4, with 8 bases lining up with TRBD1. Sequenced input: peripheral blood. DNA for the CDR3: TGTGCCAGCGCCCCGGACAGGGCTAATGAAAAACTGTTTTTT. Amino acids: CASAPDRANEKLFF.